This T cell receptor beta chain was sequenced for a study of T-cell memory formation after mild COVID-19. Overall study context: Each donor largely had its own TCR clusters.

Regarding the study as a whole: CD4/CD8 balance characterized clones contracting day 15 to 85, and CD4+ skew characterized later expanders.

As to this clonotype: The antigen is undetermined.

This CDR3 is 15 amino acids long. V lost 6 bases to trimming and J lost 4 bases, with 16 bases between them. TCRdb reprocessed the 5' RACE reads with MiXCR, giving one entry per CDR3 protein. The repertoire holds a few hundred thousand distinct CDR3 sequences, with 16% as singletons. The sample comprised PBMCs or a T cell subset sorted from them (not recorded which). The rearrangement uses TRBV12-3 or TRBV12-4 and TRBJ2-1, with D perhaps TRBD1 (6 bases). The TCR originated in a man aged 18 to 30 who had mild COVID-19 (a few samples of this study predate the infection). Cell type and time point are not known. The CDR3 DNA is TGTGCCAGCAGCCCAGACAGGTTACTATACAATGAGCAGTTCTTC. Its translation is CASSPDRLLYNEQFF.